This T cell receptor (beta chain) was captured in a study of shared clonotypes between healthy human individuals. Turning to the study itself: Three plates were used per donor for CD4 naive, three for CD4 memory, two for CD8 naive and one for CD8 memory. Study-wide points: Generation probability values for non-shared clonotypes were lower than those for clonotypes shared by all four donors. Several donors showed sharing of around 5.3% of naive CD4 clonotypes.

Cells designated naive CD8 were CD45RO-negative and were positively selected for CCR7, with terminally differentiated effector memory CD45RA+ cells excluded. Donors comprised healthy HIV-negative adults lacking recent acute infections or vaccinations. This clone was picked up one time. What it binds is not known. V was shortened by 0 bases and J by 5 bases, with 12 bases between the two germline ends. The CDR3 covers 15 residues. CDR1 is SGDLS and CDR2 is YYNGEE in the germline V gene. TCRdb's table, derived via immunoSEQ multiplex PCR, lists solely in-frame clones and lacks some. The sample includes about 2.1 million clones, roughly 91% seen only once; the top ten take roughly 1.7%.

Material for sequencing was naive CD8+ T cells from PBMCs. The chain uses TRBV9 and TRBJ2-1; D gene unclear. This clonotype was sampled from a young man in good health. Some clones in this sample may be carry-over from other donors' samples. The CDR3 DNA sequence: TGTGCCAGCAGCGTAGACCCGGCCTACGACAATGAGCAGTTCTTC. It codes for CASSVDPAYDNEQFF.